This T cell receptor (beta chain) emerged from a study of T cells in Graves' hyperthyroidism and ophthalmopathy. Looking at the study overall: Sampling of peripheral blood happened at initial diagnosis, prior to any treatment.

This clonotype was observed many times. TCR beta CDR3 regions were amplified from RNA. The TCR CDR3 first-round RT-PCR relied on the HTBI primer set. One entry per CDR3 protein results from TCRdb running MiXCR on the multiplex PCR reads. The repertoire holds 250,000 to 300,000 distinct CDR3 sequences, 13% to 15% seen once, with about 14% in the top ten. Based on clinical symptoms, serum thyroxine and TRAb, thyroid ultrasound and orbital computed tomography, diagnoses were reached. This CDR3 is built from 14 residues. Deletions cut 2 bases from V and 7 bases from J, with 12 bases between. CDR1 is SNHLY and CDR2 is FYNNEI in the germline V gene.

The sample was blood. V gene TRBV2 combines with J gene TRBJ2-1; maybe TRBD2 (5 bases). The source of this sequence is a middle-aged woman with Graves' hyperthyroidism that later progressed to Graves' ophthalmopathy. In DNA form, the CDR3 reads TGTGCCAGCAGTGAAAGGGTTCTAGCTAATGAGCAGTTCTTC. This sequence encodes CASSERVLANEQFF.